The following is a T cell receptor (beta chain) sequence with its context. The data originate from a study of blood T cell repertoires in COVID-19. Looked up from germline, CDR1 is MDHEN and CDR2 is SYDVKM. V was pared by 6 bases and J by 5 bases, with 5 bases of the junction left unmatched. The CDR3 loop spans 13 amino acids. Produced via immunoSEQ multiplex PCR; TCRdb's table is partial and in-frame only. The sample lists a few hundred thousand clones; roughly 87% were seen once. The sequence was obtained from a woman younger than 30 who had recovered from COVID-19. Input material: PBMCs or T cells enriched from blood (not recorded which). The J gene is TRBJ2-5, the V gene TRBV28; TRBD1 matches 8 bases. The CDR3 loop reads CASSKRTGETQYF. For the CDR3, the DNA is TGTGCCAGCAGCAAACGGACAGGGGAGACCCAGTACTTC. Variable domain in full (rest from reference TRBV28 and TRBJ2-5): DVKVTQSSRYLVKRTGEKVFLECVQDMDHENMFWYRQDPGLGLRLIYFSYDVKMKEKGDIPEGYSVSREKKERFSLILESASTNQTSMYLCASSKRTGETQYFGPGTRLLVL.